This T cell receptor beta chain is drawn from a study of T cell responses to AZD1222 COVID-19 vaccine. Germline values: CDR1 LGHNT, CDR2 FRNRAP. Trimming removed 0 bases at V and 2 bases at J, with 11 bases between. This CDR3 contains 16 residues. Profiled with immunoSEQ multiplex PCR; TCRdb holds only in-frame clones, not every one. In the table there are more than 85,000 clones, approximately 88% of which are singletons. The sequences come from peripheral blood, collected 28 days after the second AZD1222 dose. This receptor was taken from an adult who received the AZD1222 COVID-19 vaccine. The gene calls are TRBV12-5 and TRBJ1-3; TRBD1 is a possible D gene (6 bases). CDR3 bases: TGTGCTAGTGGTTTGGTCCAGGGGCCGACTGGAAACACCATATATTTT. It is translated as CASGLVQGPTGNTIYF. Full variable domain (missing parts from reference TRBV12-5 and TRBJ1-3): DARVTQTPRHKVTEMGQEVTMRCQPILGHNTVFWYRQTMMQGLELLAYFRNRAPLDDSGMPKDRFSAEMPDATLATLKIQPSEPRDSAVYFCASGLVQGPTGNTIYFGEGSWLTVV.